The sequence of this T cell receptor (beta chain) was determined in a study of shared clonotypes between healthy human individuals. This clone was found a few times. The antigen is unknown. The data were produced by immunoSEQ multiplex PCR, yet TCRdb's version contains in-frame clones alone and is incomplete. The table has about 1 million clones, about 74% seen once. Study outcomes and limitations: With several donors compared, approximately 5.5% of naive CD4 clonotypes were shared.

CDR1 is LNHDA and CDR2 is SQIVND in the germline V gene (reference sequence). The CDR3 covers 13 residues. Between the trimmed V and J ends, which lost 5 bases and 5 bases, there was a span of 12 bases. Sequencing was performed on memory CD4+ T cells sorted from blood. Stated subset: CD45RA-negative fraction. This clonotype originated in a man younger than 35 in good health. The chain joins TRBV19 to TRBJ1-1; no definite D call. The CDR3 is CASSGPEGTEAFF. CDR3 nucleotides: TGTGCCAGTAGTGGGCCAGAAGGGACTGAAGCTTTCTTT.